A single sample is the source of the 19 T cell receptor beta chains below, sequenced in a study of identical twins. TCRdb re-called the 5' RACE reads through MiXCR, storing one row per CDR3 protein. The sample shows 400,000 to 500,000 distinct CDR3 sequences, 13% to 15% of them seen only once. This same sample was also taken into another study, of yellow fever vaccine responses in identical twins.

The specimen was CD4+ T cells sorted from blood. The receptors come from a woman aged 18 to 35 in good health.

Ten or more counts support this clonotype. This chain links TRBV5-1 with TRBJ2-2, with D uncertain. The germline V gene has CDR1 SGHRS and CDR2 YFSETQ. The CDR3 covers 14 residues. Trimming removed 4 bases at V and 6 bases at J, with 13 bases between. The CDR3 loop reads CASSPARSPGELFF. The DNA of the CDR3 is TGCGCCAGCAGCCCAGCTCGAAGTCCCGGGGAGCTGTTTTTT.

This clonotype was detected only a few times. The chain couples TRBV28 to TRBJ2-3; 8 bases agree with TRBD2. Germline loops: CDR1 MDHEN, CDR2 SYDVKM. The CDR3 extends over 12 amino acids. Germline trimming cut 6 bases from V and 9 bases from J; bases unmatched to any gene: 5. The DNA for the CDR3 is TGTGCCAGCAGCCTCAGCGGGAGCACGCAGTATTTT. It translates to CASSLSGSTQYF.

This clonotype was observed a few times. This chain links TRBV28 with TRBJ2-1, with TRBD2 matching over 8 bases. The V gene's germline CDR1 is MDHEN and CDR2 SYDVKM. Unmatched junction bases numbered 4, after V lost 6 bases and J lost 9 bases. This CDR3 is 12 amino acids long. The CDR3 nucleotides read TGTGCCAGCAGAAAACTAGCGGCTGAGCAGTTCTTC. The encoded protein is CASRKLAAEQFF.

This clonotype has a count of ten or more. The chain uses TRBV27 and TRBJ2-4; the D gene is possibly TRBD2 (7 bases). The CDR3 is made up of 15 amino acids. Between the trimmed V and J ends, which lost 7 bases and 4 bases, there was a span of 17 bases. Per germline, CDR1 MNHEY and CDR2 SMNVEV (reference sequence). CDR3 protein: CASTTHGGPKNIQYF. The CDR3 nucleotides are TGTGCCAGCACGACCCACGGGGGGCCTAAAAACATTCAGTACTTC.

This clonotype has a handful of counts. V and J are TRBV20-1 and TRBJ2-2; tentatively, D is TRBD1 or TRBD2 (5 bases each). Trimming removed 6 bases at V and 7 bases at J, with 18 bases between. The CDR3 spans 14 residues. CDR1 DFQATT and CDR2 SNEGSKA come from the germline V gene (reference sequence). CDR3 protein: CSARRPRGGGELFF. The CDR3 nucleotides read TGCAGTGCAAGAAGGCCTCGGGGCGGCGGGGAGCTGTTTTTT.

This chain joins TRBV15 and TRBJ2-7, with D possibly matching TRBD1 (5 bases). The CDR3 is made up of 15 amino acids. Germline V gene sequence: CDR1 LNHNV, CDR2 YYDKDF (reference sequence). V lost 0 bases, J lost 3 bases, and 12 bases lay in between. For the CDR3, the DNA is TGTGCCACCAGCAGAGATCAGGGCAGTAGCTACGAGCAGTACTTC. Translation: CATSRDQGSSYEQYF.

The V and J genes are TRBV20-1 and TRBJ2-2; D unresolved. The CDR3 extends over 12 amino acids. Trimming shortened V by 1 base and J by 7 bases, and 7 bases separated the two germline ends. Germline V gene lookup returns CDR1 DFQATT and CDR2 SNEGSKA (reference sequence). The CDR3 reads CSARVWGGELFF. The CDR3 DNA follows: TGCAGTGCTAGAGTCTGGGGCGGGGAGCTGTTTTTT.

This clonotype occurred a few times. The V and J genes are TRBV12-3 or TRBV12-4 and TRBJ2-7; tentative D call: TRBD1 (6 bases). The CDR3 length is 15 residues. V was cut by 5 bases and J by 3 bases, with 17 bases left in between. CDR3 sequence: CASSRRDTTDYEQYF. The CDR3 coding sequence is TGTGCCAGCAGTCGAAGGGACACGACGGACTACGAGCAGTACTTC.

The rearrangement links TRBV18 to TRBJ2-3; 8 bases map to TRBD1. Trimming took 2 bases from V and 5 from J; bases not matched to a gene: 18. This CDR3 spans 19 amino acids. From germline, CDR1 is KGHSH and CDR2 LQKENI. The CDR3 protein is CASSPFRRPQGALRDTQYF. The CDR3 bases are TGTGCCAGCTCACCATTCAGGAGACCCCAGGGGGCTTTGAGAGATACGCAGTATTTT.

The genes are TRBV29-1 and TRBJ2-5; 7 bases line up with TRBD1. Germline V CDR1 and CDR2: SQVTM, ANQGSEA. Trimming cost V 6 bases and J 5 bases; bases outside gene matches: 3. The CDR3 spans 11 residues. The CDR3 protein is CSVGQVETQYF. In DNA form, the CDR3 reads TGCAGCGTAGGACAGGTGGAGACCCAGTACTTC.

This clonotype appeared a few times. This rearrangement joins TRBV27 to TRBJ1-2, with 7 bases lining up with TRBD1. Germline V CDR1 and CDR2: MNHEY, SMNVEV (reference sequence). After removal of 6 bases from V and 4 bases from J, the junction contained 14 bases not matched to a gene. The CDR3 is made up of 16 amino acids. The CDR3, as DNA: TGTGCCAGCAGCCATAAACCCCTACAGGGGCCCTATGGCTACACCTTC. This codes for CASSHKPLQGPYGYTF.

The chain joins TRBV20-1 to TRBJ1-5; 8 nucleotides line up with TRBD1. CDR1 DFQATT and CDR2 SNEGSKA come from the germline V gene (reference sequence). Trimming removed 5 bases from V and 6 bases from J; junction bases left unmatched: 6. The CDR3 sequence is 13 residues long. As DNA, the CDR3 is TGCAGTGCTGGACAGGGAATTAGTCAGCCCCAGCATTTT. This translates into CSAGQGISQPQHF.

This clonotype was seen a handful of times. The rearrangement joins TRBV6-6 to TRBJ2-1; 9 bases match TRBD2. The CDR3 loop spans 13 amino acids. Germline-derived CDR1 and CDR2 are MNHNY and SVGAGI (reference sequence). J was trimmed by 13 bases and V by 6 bases; bases with no gene match: 10. The CDR3 DNA sequence: TGTGCCAGCAGCGAGTATAGCGGGGGCCTACAGTTCTTC. It codes for CASSEYSGGLQFF.

This clonotype was seen a handful of times. The gene calls are TRBV4-1 and TRBJ2-2; D is perhaps TRBD1 (5 bases). The V gene's germline CDR1 is MGHRA and CDR2 YSYEKL. The V end was cut by 1 base, the J end by 2 bases, with 8 bases between. This CDR3 has 15 residues. This CDR3 is CASSQADSNTGELFF. CDR3 coding DNA: TGCGCCAGCAGCCAAGCCGACAGTAACACCGGGGAGCTGTTTTTT.

This clonotype was observed a few times. The V and J genes are TRBV11-2 and TRBJ1-5; D uncertain. V lost 5 bases to trimming and J lost 4 bases, with 12 bases between them. The CDR3 runs 14 residues. In germline, CDR1 is SGHAT, CDR2 FQNNGV. The CDR3: CASSPDGTNQPQHF. Written as DNA, the CDR3 is TGTGCCAGCAGCCCAGATGGAACTAATCAGCCCCAGCATTTT. Filled out from reference TRBV11-2 and TRBJ1-5, the complete variable domain reads EAGVAQSPRYKIIEKRQSVAFWCNPISGHATLYWYQQILGQGPKLLIQFQNNGVVDDSQLPKDRFSAERLKGVDSTLKIQPAKLEDSAVYLCASSPDGTNQPQHFGDGTRLSIL.

This clonotype showed up just a few times. The chain couples TRBV5-1 to TRBJ2-5; 9 nucleotides agree with TRBD2. With V trimmed by 4 bases and J by 3 bases, 7 bases remained unmatched. The CDR3 is 15 residues long. Germline CDR1 and CDR2: SGHRS and YFSETQ. DNA of the CDR3: TGCGCCAGCAGCCGATATAGCGGGGGAGAAGAGACCCAGTACTTC. Its translation: CASSRYSGGEETQYF.

The chain is built from TRBV20-1 and TRBJ2-7; TRBD2 might be the D (6 bases). Germline V gene lookup returns CDR1 DFQATT and CDR2 SNEGSKA (reference sequence). This CDR3 has 13 amino acids. The ends were cut back, 6 bases at V and 6 bases at J, with 18 bases in the middle. The CDR3 loop is CSAPSWGDGEQYF. The CDR3 DNA reads TGCAGTGCCCCGTCCTGGGGGGACGGCGAGCAGTACTTC.

The chain joins TRBV2 to TRBJ1-5, with 7 bases fitting TRBD1. CDR1 is SNHLY and CDR2 is FYNNEI in the germline V gene. Losses at the gene ends were 4 bases for V and 4 bases for J; bases not matched to a gene: 10. The CDR3 contains 16 residues. The CDR3 sequence is CASSGQGPGDNQPQHF. Written as DNA, the CDR3 is TGTGCCAGCAGTGGACAGGGCCCGGGCGATAATCAGCCCCAGCATTTT.

The genes are TRBV12-3 or TRBV12-4 and TRBJ1-1, with D perhaps matching TRBD1 (5 bases). The V gene lost 5 bases and the J gene lost 6 bases, with 16 bases spanning the gap. The length of the CDR3 is 14 residues. CDR3 DNA: TGTGCCAGCAGTGTACGGATCGGGGGTCCTGAAGCTTTCTTT. It codes for CASSVRIGGPEAFF.